This TCR beta chain was sequenced for a study of T cell changes during pregnancy in multiple sclerosis. Libraries were prepared by immunoSEQ multiplex PCR; TCRdb keeps only in-frame clonotypes and omits some of them. The sample consists of under 65,000 clones, about 92% of them appearing once. The CDR3 has 12 residues. The germline V gene encodes CDR1 SGHDN and CDR2 FVKESK. Trimming cost V 0 bases and J 10 bases, with 9 bases left between them. There are a few counts of this clone. The sample in question was CD8+ T cells from peripheral blood mononuclear cells, obtained in the second trimester of pregnancy. This receptor was taken from a female donor with multiple sclerosis, enrolled in a pregnancy study. The V call is TRBV14, the J call TRBJ1-1; the D gene is possibly TRBD1 (5 bases). The CDR3 DNA reads TGTGCCAGCAGCCAAGAGTTCGGGGGAGCTTTCTTT. Amino acids: CASSQEFGGAFF.